The sequence of this T cell receptor beta chain was determined in a study of PD-1 blockade in classical Hodgkin lymphoma. All trial patients relapsed after autologous stem cell transplantation. Measured with immunoSEQ multiplex PCR; TCRdb has only the in-frame clones, and not every one. The sample has around 40,000 clones, roughly 78% seen once. CDR3 length equals 13 residues. Germline CDR1 reads MNHNS; CDR2 reads SASEGT. Deletions cut 6 bases from V and 2 bases from J, with 5 bases between. Here the sequenced sample was peripheral blood mononuclear cells (PBMCs), taken at baseline. The origin of this receptor is a human donor with classical Hodgkin lymphoma. The chain couples TRBV6-1 to TRBJ1-6, with D unclear. The CDR3 DNA follows: TGTGCCAGCAGGTCAACCTATAATTCACCCCTCCACTTT. Protein product: CASRSTYNSPLHF.